The T cell receptor beta chain described here comes from a study of T cell repertoires in cytomegalovirus infection. The germline V gene has CDR1 SGHVS and CDR2 FNYEAQ. V was shortened by 8 bases and J by 10 bases, with 8 bases between the two germline ends. CDR3 length: 9 residues. A word on this clonotype: The antigen is unknown.

TCRdb reprocessed the reads via MiXCR and lists one record per CDR3 protein. The table records some 560,000 distinct CDR3 sequences, almost 40% of them present only once. The source of this sequence is a human donor in good health (CMV status not recorded). Some clones in this sample may be carry-over from other donors' samples. The chain couples TRBV7-6 to TRBJ1-2, with D possibly being TRBD1 (5 bases). This specimen was cultured PBMCs, taken from culture after CMV antigen stimulation. CDR3 nucleotide sequence: TGTGCCAGCGGGGGAGCCTACACCTTC. Its translation is CASGGAYTF.